This entry features one T cell receptor beta chain sequence. Antigen unknown. The J segment lost 2 bases and the V segment lost 11 bases, leaving 9 bases of the junction unmatched. This CDR3 has 13 residues. Germline-derived CDR1 and CDR2 are MNHEY and SVGAGI. These data are taken from a study of cytomegalovirus exposure and HLA in healthy donors. Overall study results and limits: A later analysis linked a missense DCLRE1C variant to TCR beta V- and J-gene trimming.

The PCR contained 60 Vbeta and 13 Jbeta primers. Profiled with immunoSEQ multiplex PCR; TCRdb holds only in-frame clones, not every one. The data contain fewer than 200,000 clones, 84% of them seen just once; the ten biggest clones take up around 1%. This chain uses TRBV6-5 with TRBJ2-7, with 7 bases that match TRBD1. The sequenced material came from PBMCs. The TCR sequence derives from a man between 25 and 39 years old in good health and CMV-seronegative. Here the CDR3 reads CASGGRAPYEQYF. Here the CDR3 DNA reads TGTGCCTCAGGGGGAAGGGCTCCCTACGAGCAGTACTTC.